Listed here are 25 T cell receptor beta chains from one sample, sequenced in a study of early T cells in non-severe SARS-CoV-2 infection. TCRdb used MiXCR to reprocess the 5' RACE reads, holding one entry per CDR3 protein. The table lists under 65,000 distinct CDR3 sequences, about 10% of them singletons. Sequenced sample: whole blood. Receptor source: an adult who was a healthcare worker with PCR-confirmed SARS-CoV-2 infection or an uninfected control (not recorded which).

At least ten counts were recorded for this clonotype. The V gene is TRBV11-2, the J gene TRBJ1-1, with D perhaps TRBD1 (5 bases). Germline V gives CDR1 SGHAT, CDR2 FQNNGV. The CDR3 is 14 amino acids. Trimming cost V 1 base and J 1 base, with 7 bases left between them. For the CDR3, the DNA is TGTGCCAGCAGCTTAGCCCAGGGGAACACTGAAGCTTTCTTT. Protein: CASSLAQGNTEAFF.

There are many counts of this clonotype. CDR3: CASSRNLPYEQYF. CDR3 nucleotide sequence: TGTGCCAGTAGTAGAAATTTACCCTACGAGCAGTACTTC. The gene calls are TRBV19 and TRBJ2-7; the D is unclear. The V and J ends lost 4 bases and 2 bases respectively, with 9 bases between them. This CDR3 has 13 residues. From germline, CDR1 is LNHDA and CDR2 SQIVND (reference sequence).

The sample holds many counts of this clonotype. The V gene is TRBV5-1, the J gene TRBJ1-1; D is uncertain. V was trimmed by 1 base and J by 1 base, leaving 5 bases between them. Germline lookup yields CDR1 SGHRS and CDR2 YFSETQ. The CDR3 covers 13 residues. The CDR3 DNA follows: TGCGCCAGCAGCTTGATGGGGAACACTGAAGCTTTCTTT. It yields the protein CASSLMGNTEAFF.

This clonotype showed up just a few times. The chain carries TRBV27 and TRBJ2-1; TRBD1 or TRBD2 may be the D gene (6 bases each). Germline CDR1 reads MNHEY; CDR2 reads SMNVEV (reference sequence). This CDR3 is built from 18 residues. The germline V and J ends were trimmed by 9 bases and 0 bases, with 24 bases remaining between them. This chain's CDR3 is CASLGGRAELSSYNEQFF. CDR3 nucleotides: TGTGCCAGTCTAGGGGGGCGTGCCGAGCTGAGCTCCTACAATGAGCAGTTCTTC.

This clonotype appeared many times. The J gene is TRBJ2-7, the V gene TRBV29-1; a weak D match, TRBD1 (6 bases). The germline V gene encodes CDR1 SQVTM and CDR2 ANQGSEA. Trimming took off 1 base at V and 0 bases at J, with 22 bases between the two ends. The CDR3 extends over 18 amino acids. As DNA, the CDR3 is TGCAGCGTTGAAGGCAGGGGAAACCAGGGTGGTAACTCCTACGAGCAGTACTTC. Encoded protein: CSVEGRGNQGGNSYEQYF.

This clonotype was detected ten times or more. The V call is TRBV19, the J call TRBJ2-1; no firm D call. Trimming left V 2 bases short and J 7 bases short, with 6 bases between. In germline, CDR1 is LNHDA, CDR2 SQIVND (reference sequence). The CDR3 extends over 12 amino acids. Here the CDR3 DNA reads TGTGCCAGTAGTATACCCCCGAATGAGCAGTTCTTC. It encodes CASSIPPNEQFF.

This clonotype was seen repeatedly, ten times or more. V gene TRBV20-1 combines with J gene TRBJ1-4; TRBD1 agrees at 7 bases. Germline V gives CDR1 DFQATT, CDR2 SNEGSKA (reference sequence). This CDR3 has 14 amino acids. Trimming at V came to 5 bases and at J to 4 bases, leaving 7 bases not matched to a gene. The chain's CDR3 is CSASRGQSNEKLFF. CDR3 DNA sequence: TGCAGTGCTTCAAGGGGACAGAGTAATGAAAAACTGTTTTTT.

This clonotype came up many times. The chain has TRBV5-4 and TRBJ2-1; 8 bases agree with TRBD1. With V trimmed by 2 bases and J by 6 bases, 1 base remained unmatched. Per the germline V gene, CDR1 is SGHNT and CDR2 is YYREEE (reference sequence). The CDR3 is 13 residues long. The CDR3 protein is CASSFDRGNEQFF. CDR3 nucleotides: TGTGCCAGCAGCTTCGACAGGGGCAATGAGCAGTTCTTC.

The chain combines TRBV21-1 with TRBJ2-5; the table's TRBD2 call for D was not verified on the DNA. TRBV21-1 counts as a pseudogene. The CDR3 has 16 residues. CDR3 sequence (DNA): TGTGCCAGCAGCAAAAGGACGACTACCTCACAGGAGACCCAGTACTTC. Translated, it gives CASSKRTTTSQETQYF.

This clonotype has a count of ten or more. The CDR3 reads CASSPRASYEQYF. DNA of the CDR3: TGCGCCAGCAGCCCCCGGGCCTCCTACGAGCAGTACTTC. The V call is TRBV5-1, the J call TRBJ2-7; D remains ambiguous. The germline V and J ends were trimmed by 4 bases and 0 bases, with 8 bases remaining between them. The CDR3 loop spans 13 amino acids. Per germline, CDR1 SGHRS and CDR2 YFSETQ.

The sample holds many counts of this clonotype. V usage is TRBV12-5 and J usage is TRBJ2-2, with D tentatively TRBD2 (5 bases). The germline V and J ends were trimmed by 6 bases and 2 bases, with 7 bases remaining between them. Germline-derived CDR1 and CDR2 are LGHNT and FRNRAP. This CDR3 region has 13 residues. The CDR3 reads CASGRENTGELFF. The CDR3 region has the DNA TGTGCTAGTGGGAGGGAAAACACCGGGGAGCTGTTTTTT.

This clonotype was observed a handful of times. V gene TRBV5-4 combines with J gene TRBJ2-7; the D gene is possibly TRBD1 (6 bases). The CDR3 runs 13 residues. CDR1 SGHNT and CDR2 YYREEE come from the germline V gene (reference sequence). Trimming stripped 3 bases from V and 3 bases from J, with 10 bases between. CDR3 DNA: TGTGCCAGCAGCTCCGGGACAAACTACGAGCAGTACTTC. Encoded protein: CASSSGTNYEQYF.

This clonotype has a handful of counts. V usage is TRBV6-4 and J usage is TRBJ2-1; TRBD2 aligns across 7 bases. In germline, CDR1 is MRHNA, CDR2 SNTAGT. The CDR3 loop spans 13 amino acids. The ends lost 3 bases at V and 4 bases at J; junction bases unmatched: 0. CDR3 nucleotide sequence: TGTGCCAGCAGTGAGGGGGGGTACAATGAGCAGTTCTTC. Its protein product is CASSEGGYNEQFF.

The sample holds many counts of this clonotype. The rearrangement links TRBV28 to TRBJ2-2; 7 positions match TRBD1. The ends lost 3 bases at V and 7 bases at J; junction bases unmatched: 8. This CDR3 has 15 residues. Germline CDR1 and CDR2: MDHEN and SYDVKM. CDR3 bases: TGTGCCAGCAGTTTCTTTAGGGGGCGCGTCGGGGAGCTGTTTTTT. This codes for CASSFFRGRVGELFF.

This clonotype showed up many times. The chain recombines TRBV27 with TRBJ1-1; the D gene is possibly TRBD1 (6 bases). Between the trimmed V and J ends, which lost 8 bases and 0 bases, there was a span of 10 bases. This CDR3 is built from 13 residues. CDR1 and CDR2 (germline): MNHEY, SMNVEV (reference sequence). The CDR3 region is CASGDNMNTEAFF. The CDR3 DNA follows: TGTGCCAGCGGGGACAACATGAACACTGAAGCTTTCTTT.

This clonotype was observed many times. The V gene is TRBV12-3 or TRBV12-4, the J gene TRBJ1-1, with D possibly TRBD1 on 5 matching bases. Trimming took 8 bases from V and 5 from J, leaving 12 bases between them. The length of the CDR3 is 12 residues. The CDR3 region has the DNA TGTGCCAGCTCAGTAGGGGTGACTGAAGCTTTCTTT. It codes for CASSVGVTEAFF.

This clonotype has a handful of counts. Here the CDR3 DNA reads TGTGCCAGCAGCCAAGAGGCAGCCCCGCGAACGGACACCATATATTTT. This sequence encodes CASSQEAAPRTDTIYF. The rearrangement uses TRBV4-2 and TRBJ1-3, with D hard to call. With 0 bases removed from V and 8 bases from J, the gap between germline ends came to 17 bases. The CDR3 runs to 16 residues. Germline lookup yields CDR1 LGHNA and CDR2 YNFKEQ.

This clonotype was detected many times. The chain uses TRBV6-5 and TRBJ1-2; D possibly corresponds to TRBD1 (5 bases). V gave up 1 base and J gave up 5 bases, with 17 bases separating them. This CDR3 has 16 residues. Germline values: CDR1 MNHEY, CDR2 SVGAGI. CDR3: CASSYLVAGKEYGYTF. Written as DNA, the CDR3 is TGTGCCAGCAGTTACTTGGTGGCAGGGAAGGAATATGGCTACACCTTC.

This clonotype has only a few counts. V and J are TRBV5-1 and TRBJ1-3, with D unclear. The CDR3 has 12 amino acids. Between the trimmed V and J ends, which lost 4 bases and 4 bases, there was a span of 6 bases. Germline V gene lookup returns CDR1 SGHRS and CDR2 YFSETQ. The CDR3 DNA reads TGCGCCAGCAGCCCGGGCGGAAACACCATATATTTT. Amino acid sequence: CASSPGGNTIYF.

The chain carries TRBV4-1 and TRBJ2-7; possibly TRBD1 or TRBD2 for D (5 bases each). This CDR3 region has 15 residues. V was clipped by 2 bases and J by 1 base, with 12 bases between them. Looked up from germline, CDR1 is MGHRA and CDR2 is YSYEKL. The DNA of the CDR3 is TGCGCCAGCAGCCAATGGGGGACGGCTTCCTACGAGCAGTACTTC. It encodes CASSQWGTASYEQYF.

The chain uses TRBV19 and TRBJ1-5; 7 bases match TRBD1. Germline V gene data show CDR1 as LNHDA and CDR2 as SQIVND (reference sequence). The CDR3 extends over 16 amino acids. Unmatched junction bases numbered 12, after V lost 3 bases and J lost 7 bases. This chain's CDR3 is CASSMEPFQGDQPQHF. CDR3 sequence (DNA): TGTGCCAGTAGTATGGAACCGTTTCAGGGGGACCAGCCCCAGCATTTT.

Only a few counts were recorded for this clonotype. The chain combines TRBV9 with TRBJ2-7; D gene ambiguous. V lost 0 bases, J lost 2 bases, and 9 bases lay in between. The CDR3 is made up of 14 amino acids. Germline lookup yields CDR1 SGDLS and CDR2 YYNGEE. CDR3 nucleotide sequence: TGTGCCAGCAGCGTAGCGGGTGGGACCTACGAGCAGTACTTC. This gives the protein CASSVAGGTYEQYF.

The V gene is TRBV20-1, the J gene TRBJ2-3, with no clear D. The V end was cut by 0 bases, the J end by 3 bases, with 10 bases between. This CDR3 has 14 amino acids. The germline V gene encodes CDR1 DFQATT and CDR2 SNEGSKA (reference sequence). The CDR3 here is CSARDYDATDTQYF. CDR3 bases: TGCAGTGCTAGAGATTACGACGCAACAGATACGCAGTATTTT.

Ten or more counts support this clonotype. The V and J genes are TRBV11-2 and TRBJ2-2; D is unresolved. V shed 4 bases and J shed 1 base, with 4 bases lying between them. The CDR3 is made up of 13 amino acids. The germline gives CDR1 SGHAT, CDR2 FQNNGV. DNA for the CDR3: TGTGCCAGCAGCTCATTGAACACCGGGGAGCTGTTTTTT. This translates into CASSSLNTGELFF.

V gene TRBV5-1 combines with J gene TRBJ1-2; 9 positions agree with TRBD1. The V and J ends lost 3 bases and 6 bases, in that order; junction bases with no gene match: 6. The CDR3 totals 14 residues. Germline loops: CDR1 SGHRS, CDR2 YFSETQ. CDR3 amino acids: CASSSTGGEDGYTF. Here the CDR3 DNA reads TGCGCCAGCAGCTCCACAGGGGGCGAGGATGGCTACACCTTC.